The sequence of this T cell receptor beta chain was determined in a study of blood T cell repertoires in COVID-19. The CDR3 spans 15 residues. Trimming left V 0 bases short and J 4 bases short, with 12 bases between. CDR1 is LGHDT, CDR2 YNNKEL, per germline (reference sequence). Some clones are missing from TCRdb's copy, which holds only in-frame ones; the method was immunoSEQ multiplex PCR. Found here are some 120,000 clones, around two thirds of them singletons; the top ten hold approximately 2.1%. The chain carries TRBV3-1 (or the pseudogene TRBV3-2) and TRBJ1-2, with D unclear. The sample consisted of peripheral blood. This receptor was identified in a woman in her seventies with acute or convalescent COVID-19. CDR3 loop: CASSQDPGGIYGYTF. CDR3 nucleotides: TGTGCCAGCAGCCAAGACCCAGGAGGGATCTATGGCTACACCTTC.